This T cell receptor beta chain stems from a study of blood T cells in healthy people across ages. Study details: Template switching recovered approximately one barcoded beta molecule for every two T cells.

Primers used in a second PCR of roughly 6 to 12 cycles were a sample-barcoded 5' primer and a J-beta primer mix. TCRdb re-derived calls from the 5' RACE reads in MiXCR, one entry per CDR3 protein. The table shows 650,000 to 1,000,000 distinct CDR3 sequences, with about 42% occurring only once. Sequencing used blood. This sequence originates from a man at least 80 years old in good health.

The CDR3: CASSRELGLETQYF. CDR3 DNA: TGTGCCAGCAGCCGGGAGTTAGGGTTGGAGACCCAGTACTTC. J is TRBJ2-5 and V is TRBV12-3 or TRBV12-4; weak D call: TRBD2 (6 bases). The ends were cut back, 6 bases at V and 5 bases at J, with 16 bases in the middle. The length of the CDR3 is 14 residues.